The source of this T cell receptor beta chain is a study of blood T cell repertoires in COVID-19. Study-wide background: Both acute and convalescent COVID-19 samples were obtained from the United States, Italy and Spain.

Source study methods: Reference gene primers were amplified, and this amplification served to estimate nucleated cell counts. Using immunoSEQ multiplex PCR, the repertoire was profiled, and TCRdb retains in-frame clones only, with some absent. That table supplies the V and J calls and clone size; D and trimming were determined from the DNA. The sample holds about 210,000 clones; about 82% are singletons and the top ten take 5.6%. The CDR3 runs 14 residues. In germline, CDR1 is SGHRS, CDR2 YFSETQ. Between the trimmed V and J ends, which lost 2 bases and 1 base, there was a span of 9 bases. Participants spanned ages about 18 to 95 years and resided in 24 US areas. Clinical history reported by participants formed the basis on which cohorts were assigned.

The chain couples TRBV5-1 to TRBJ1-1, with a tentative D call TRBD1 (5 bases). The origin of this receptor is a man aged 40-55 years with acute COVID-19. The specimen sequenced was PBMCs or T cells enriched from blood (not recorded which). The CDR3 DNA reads TGCGCCAGCAGCTTACCGGGGGAGAACACTGAAGCTTTCTTT. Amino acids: CASSLPGENTEAFF.